What follows are 30 T cell receptor beta chains derived from one specimen sequenced in a study of blood T cell repertoires in COVID-19. The data were produced by immunoSEQ multiplex PCR, yet TCRdb's version contains in-frame clones alone and is incomplete. The table records about 75,000 clones, roughly 82% of them present only once. Sequencing input: peripheral blood. The source is a woman aged 45-59 years with acute or convalescent COVID-19.

The chain recombines TRBV18 with TRBJ2-6; 12 bases agree with TRBD2. V trimming: 5 bases; J trimming: 0 bases; junction bases outside the gene matches: 5. This CDR3 region has 18 residues. The germline CDR1 and CDR2 sequences are KGHSH and LQKENI. CDR3 sequence: CASSSGTSGSSGANVLTF. In DNA form, the CDR3 reads TGTGCCAGCTCATCAGGGACTAGCGGGTCCTCTGGGGCCAACGTCCTGACTTTC.

V and J are TRBV7-2 and TRBJ2-7, with D possibly TRBD1 on 6 matching bases. The CDR3 runs to 13 residues. Trimming shortened V by 5 bases and J by 9 bases, and 17 bases separated the two germline ends. Germline V gene lookup returns CDR1 SGHTA and CDR2 FQGNSA. CDR3 sequence: CASSPNRDKRQYF. In DNA, the CDR3 is TGTGCCAGCAGCCCCAACAGGGACAAGCGGCAGTACTTC.

V and J are TRBV12-3 or TRBV12-4 and TRBJ1-2; D is undetermined. The CDR3 contains 13 residues. V lost 2 bases, J lost 6 bases, and 10 bases lay in between. DNA of the CDR3: TGTGCCAGCAGTTTATCGAGTTCCGATGGCTACACCTTC. It translates to CASSLSSSDGYTF.

This sequence joins TRBV2 and TRBJ1-5; no definite D call. Trimming removed 4 bases from V and 4 bases from J, with 8 bases in between. The germline gives CDR1 SNHLY, CDR2 FYNNEI. The CDR3 runs 13 residues. For the CDR3, the DNA is TGTGCCAGCAGTGTGACTTCAAATCAGCCCCAGCATTTT. Its protein is CASSVTSNQPQHF.

There are a few counts of this clone. The rearrangement links TRBV18 to TRBJ1-1; unclear D gene. CDR1 and CDR2 (germline): KGHSH, LQKENI. Between the trimmed V and J ends, which lost 3 bases and 1 base, there was a span of 12 bases. The CDR3 runs to 15 residues. The CDR3 DNA follows: TGTGCCAGCTCACCTTCGTTGTTCCCGAACACTGAAGCTTTCTTT. Translation: CASSPSLFPNTEAFF.

The gene calls are TRBV5-4 and TRBJ2-5; the match to TRBD2 covers 11 bases. CDR1 is SGHNT, CDR2 YYREEE, per germline (reference sequence). V gave up 4 bases and J gave up 3 bases; unmatched junction bases: 2. The CDR3 has 14 residues. The CDR3 loop reads CASSPSGGKETQYF. CDR3 in DNA: TGTGCCAGCAGCCCTAGCGGGGGGAAAGAGACCCAGTACTTC.

In this sample, this clone turned up once. The V gene is TRBV29-1, the J gene TRBJ1-3; the match to TRBD1 covers 9 bases. Trimming at V came to 3 bases and at J to 7 bases, leaving 4 bases not matched to a gene. The V gene's germline CDR1 is SQVTM and CDR2 ANQGSEA. This CDR3 contains 13 residues. As DNA, the CDR3 is TGCAGCGTTGACGGACAGGGGTCGAACACCATATATTTT. This codes for CSVDGQGSNTIYF.

The rearrangement joins TRBV18 to TRBJ1-1; the match to TRBD1 covers 7 bases. CDR3 size: 16 residues. The V gene's germline CDR1 is KGHSH and CDR2 LQKENI. V lost 3 bases to trimming and J lost 0 bases; unmatched junction nucleotides: 7. CDR3 protein: CASSPPGQKMNTEAFF. CDR3 in DNA: TGTGCCAGCTCACCTCCGGGACAGAAGATGAACACTGAAGCTTTCTTT.

This clone was detected only once. The chain links TRBV2 to TRBJ2-1, with D possibly being TRBD2 (6 bases). This CDR3 contains 14 residues. CDR1 SNHLY and CDR2 FYNNEI come from the germline V gene. V shed 3 bases and J shed 8 bases, with 14 bases lying between them. CDR3 loop: CASSEAGGGDEQFF. The CDR3, as DNA: TGTGCCAGCAGTGAGGCCGGGGGAGGCGATGAGCAGTTCTTC.

The CDR3 is CASSQPRTGRAYTF. CDR3 sequence (DNA): TGCGCCAGCAGCCAGCCCAGAACGGGCAGGGCCTACACCTTC. This chain joins TRBV4-1 and TRBJ1-2, with a weak D call TRBD1 (5 bases). V was pared by 3 bases and J by 10 bases, with 18 bases between. The length of the CDR3 is 14 residues. Germline CDR1 reads MGHRA; CDR2 reads YSYEKL.

The V gene is TRBV7-3, the J gene TRBJ2-3; 14 nucleotides line up with TRBD2. The CDR3 runs 19 residues. The trim removed 2 bases at V and 3 bases at J, leaving 10 bases unmatched. Germline loops: CDR1 SGHTA, CDR2 FQGTGA. CDR3 sequence: CASSLYGTSGGLETDTQYF. The CDR3 region has the DNA TGTGCCAGCAGCTTATACGGGACTAGCGGGGGCCTGGAGACAGATACGCAGTATTTT.

The chain joins TRBV3-1 (or the pseudogene TRBV3-2) to TRBJ2-6, with D perhaps matching TRBD1 (5 bases). Between the trimmed V and J ends, which lost 2 bases and 0 bases, there was a span of 11 bases. Germline V lookup: CDR1 LGHDT, CDR2 YNNKEL (reference sequence). CDR3 length equals 17 residues. CDR3 nucleotides: TGTGCCAGCAGCCAATTCCACGACAGCTCTGGGGCCAACGTCCTGACTTTC. Its translation is CASSQFHDSSGANVLTF.

The rearrangement uses TRBV7-8 and TRBJ2-7, with D uncertain. CDR1 and CDR2 (germline): SGHVS, FQNEAQ. The CDR3 has 14 residues. Trimming pared 0 bases from V and 3 bases from J, leaving 9 bases between. CDR3: CASSLAMRNYEQYF. As DNA, the CDR3 is TGTGCCAGCAGCTTAGCTATGCGGAACTACGAGCAGTACTTC.

In regard to this clone: The same CDR3 arises from other DNA sequences in this sample as well. The rearrangement links TRBV7-2 to TRBJ2-5; 8 bases line up with TRBD2. V trimming: 3 bases; J trimming: 4 bases; junction bases outside the gene matches: 7. Germline CDR1 is SGHTA and CDR2 is FQGNSA. This CDR3 is built from 15 residues. CDR3 protein: CASSLLAGVPETQYF. CDR3 DNA sequence: TGTGCCAGCAGCTTGCTAGCGGGCGTCCCAGAGACCCAGTACTTC.

J is TRBJ1-6 and V is TRBV4-2; maybe TRBD1 (5 bases). This CDR3 is 15 amino acids long. Deletions cut 4 bases from V and 7 bases from J, with 14 bases between. Germline V CDR1 and CDR2: LGHNA, YNFKEQ. CDR3 DNA: TGTGCCAGCAGCCCCCCAACACAGGCCAATTCACCCCTCCACTTT. Its translation: CASSPPTQANSPLHF.

The chain carries TRBV3-1 (or the pseudogene TRBV3-2) and TRBJ2-1; D is undetermined. This CDR3 is 17 amino acids long. With 4 bases removed from V and 4 bases from J, the gap between germline ends came to 20 bases. The V gene's germline CDR1 is LGHDT and CDR2 YNNKEL (reference sequence). The CDR3 DNA sequence: TGTGCCAGCAGCCCCCAACCTACGCCCGGTCCTTACAATGAGCAGTTCTTC. Protein product: CASSPQPTPGPYNEQFF.

The CDR3 nucleotides are TGTGCCAGTAGTTCGGACTTGGGAGTACAGCCCCAGCATTTT. Its translation: CASSSDLGVQPQHF. The rearrangement links TRBV19 to TRBJ1-5; D is unresolved. The germline CDR1 and CDR2 sequences are LNHDA and SQIVND (reference sequence). The ends were cut back, 5 bases at V and 7 bases at J, with 15 bases in the middle. The CDR3 sequence is 14 residues long.

Of note for this clone: A junction end diverges from the germline sequence, so it may reflect a read error. This chain connects TRBV20-1 to TRBJ1-4, with D possibly matching TRBD1 (5 bases). The CDR3 has 14 amino acids. CDR1 DFQATT and CDR2 SNEGSKA come from the germline V gene (reference sequence). CDR3 bases: TGCAGTGCTAGTAGGGGTCGAAGGGATGAAGAACTGTTTTTT. This translates into CSASRGRRDEELFF.

The chain combines TRBV5-5 with TRBJ2-2, with D perhaps matching TRBD1 (6 bases). Trimming removed 4 bases at V and 5 bases at J, with 12 bases between. The CDR3 has 14 amino acids. Germline values: CDR1 SGHKS, CDR2 YYEKEE (reference sequence). The DNA of the CDR3 is TGTGCCAGCAGCCCCGGGACACTTACCGGGGAGCTGTTTTTT. Its protein is CASSPGTLTGELFF.

The table lists this clone with a few counts. J is TRBJ1-1 and V is TRBV14, with D possibly matching TRBD1 (5 bases). Germline CDR1 reads SGHDN; CDR2 reads FVKESK. The length of the CDR3 is 15 residues. V was pared by 0 bases and J by 5 bases, with 13 bases between. CDR3 protein: CASSQDSGGNTEAFF. CDR3 in DNA: TGTGCCAGCAGCCAAGATTCTGGGGGGAATACTGAAGCTTTCTTT.

The J gene is TRBJ2-5, the V gene TRBV5-4; TRBD1 agrees at 11 bases. Per germline, CDR1 SGHNT and CDR2 YYREEE (reference sequence). The V segment lost 4 bases and the J segment 2 bases; nucleotides outside the gene matches: 7. This CDR3 region has 16 residues. The CDR3 coding sequence is TGTGCCAGCAGCCCCGGGACAGGGGGGGGACAAGAGACCCAGTACTTC. Its protein is CASSPGTGGGQETQYF.

The rearrangement joins TRBV5-5 to TRBJ1-1; 7 bases agree with TRBD1. The junction had 6 bases not matched to a gene; V was cut back by 2 bases and J by 8 bases. The CDR3 has 13 residues. Germline CDR1 SGHKS, CDR2 YYEKEE (reference sequence). Here the CDR3 reads CASSLAGTAEAFF. The CDR3 DNA is TGTGCCAGCAGCTTAGCCGGGACAGCGGAAGCTTTCTTT.

The V and J genes are TRBV3-1 (or the pseudogene TRBV3-2) and TRBJ2-7, with TRBD1 as a possible D gene (6 bases). The CDR3 runs 12 residues. V dropped 8 bases and J dropped 1 base, with 9 bases sitting between them. Germline V gene data show CDR1 as LGHDT and CDR2 as YNNKEL (reference sequence). The CDR3 bases are TGTGCCAGCGAAGGGGGTTCCTACGAGCAGTACTTC. Translating gives CASEGGSYEQYF.

The chain joins TRBV6-5 to TRBJ1-5; weak D call: TRBD1 (6 bases). Germline values: CDR1 MNHEY, CDR2 SVGAGI. V dropped 4 bases and J dropped 4 bases, with 14 bases sitting between them. This CDR3 comprises 15 residues. The CDR3 protein is CASSSDSFGNQPQHF. The CDR3 region has the DNA TGTGCCAGCAGTTCGGACAGTTTTGGGAATCAGCCCCAGCATTTT.

The genes are TRBV29-1 and TRBJ2-7, with D maybe TRBD1 (5 bases). The length of the CDR3 is 14 residues. The germline V gene encodes CDR1 SQVTM and CDR2 ANQGSEA. V was shortened by 0 bases and J by 4 bases, with 13 bases between the two germline ends. CDR3 protein: CSVEDQGSSYEQYF. The CDR3 region has the DNA TGCAGCGTTGAAGATCAGGGCAGCTCTTACGAGCAGTACTTC.

V and J are TRBV11-2 and TRBJ1-2; 8 positions agree with TRBD1. Trimming at V came to 4 bases and at J to 0 bases, leaving 10 bases not matched to a gene. The germline CDR1 and CDR2 sequences are SGHAT and FQNNGV. The CDR3 extends over 17 amino acids. CDR3 sequence: CASSWTGRGGANYGYTF. CDR3 sequence (DNA): TGTGCCAGCAGCTGGACAGGGCGCGGGGGAGCTAACTATGGCTACACCTTC.

V usage is TRBV2 and J usage is TRBJ2-1, with D uncertain. Germline V gene sequence: CDR1 SNHLY, CDR2 FYNNEI. This CDR3 is built from 13 residues. Trimming shortened V by 7 bases and J by 5 bases, and 12 bases separated the two germline ends. The CDR3 region is CASKRVMDNEQFF. The CDR3 DNA reads TGTGCCAGCAAACGGGTGATGGACAATGAGCAGTTCTTC. The variable domain in full, completed from reference TRBV2 and TRBJ2-1, reads EPEVTQTPSHQVTQMGQEVILRCVPISNHLYFYWYRQILGQKVEFLVSFYNNEISEKSEIFDDQFSVERPDGSNFTLKIRSTKLEDSAMYFCASKRVMDNEQFFGPGTRLTVL.

The rearrangement links TRBV7-9 to TRBJ2-7; D call uncertain. Germline lookup yields CDR1 SEHNR and CDR2 FQNEAQ (reference sequence). This CDR3 region has 15 residues. Trimming left V 5 bases short and J 6 bases short, with 20 bases between. In DNA, the CDR3 is TGTGCCAGCAGCCTTACCCTGACAAATCTCCCCGAGCAGTACTTC. It is translated as CASSLTLTNLPEQYF. The entire variable domain, with the rest obtained from reference TRBV7-9 and TRBJ2-7, is as follows: DTGVSQNPRHKITKRGQNVTFRCDPISEHNRLYWYRQTLGQGPEFLTYFQNEAQLEKSRLLSDRFSAERPKGSFSTLEIQRTEQGDSAMYLCASSLTLTNLPEQYFGPGTRLTVT.

The chain is built from TRBV5-4 and TRBJ1-1, with 7 bases that match TRBD1. Looked up from germline, CDR1 is SGHNT and CDR2 is YYREEE (reference sequence). The length of the CDR3 is 15 residues. The junction had 7 bases not matched to a gene; V was cut back by 4 bases and J by 1 base. The CDR3 reads CASSTSTGENTEAFF. In DNA, the CDR3 is TGTGCCAGCAGCACGTCCACAGGGGAGAACACTGAAGCTTTCTTT.

J is TRBJ2-3 and V is TRBV5-1, with 10 bases lining up with TRBD2. Germline V gives CDR1 SGHRS, CDR2 YFSETQ. There are 16 residues in the CDR3. Trimming at V came to 5 bases and at J to 0 bases, leaving 6 bases not matched to a gene. The CDR3 region has the DNA TGCGCCAGCAGTTCCCTGACTAGCGGGAGCACAGATACGCAGTATTTT. Translated, it gives CASSSLTSGSTDTQYF.